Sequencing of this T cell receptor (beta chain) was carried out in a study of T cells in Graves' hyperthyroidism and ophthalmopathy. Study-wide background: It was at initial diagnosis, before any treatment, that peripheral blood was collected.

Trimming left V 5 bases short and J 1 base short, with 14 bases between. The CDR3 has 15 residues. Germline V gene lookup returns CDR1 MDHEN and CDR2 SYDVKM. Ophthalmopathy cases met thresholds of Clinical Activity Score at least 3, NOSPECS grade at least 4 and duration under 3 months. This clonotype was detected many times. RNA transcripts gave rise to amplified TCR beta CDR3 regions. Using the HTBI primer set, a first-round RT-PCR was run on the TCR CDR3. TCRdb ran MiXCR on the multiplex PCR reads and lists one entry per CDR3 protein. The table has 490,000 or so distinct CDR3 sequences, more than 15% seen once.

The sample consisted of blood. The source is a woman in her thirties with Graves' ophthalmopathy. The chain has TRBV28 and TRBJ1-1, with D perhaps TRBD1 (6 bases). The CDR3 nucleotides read TGTGCCAGCAGTCTAGGGGGGGGAGCGAACACTGAAGCTTTCTTT. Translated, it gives CASSLGGGANTEAFF.